This T cell receptor (beta chain) stems from a study of monozygotic twins with inflammatory bowel disease (dated by TCRdb to between 2018 and 2020). For the wider study: In total, roughly 28 monozygotic twin pairs made up the full study: 19 Danish pairs, all IBD-discordant, plus nine German pairs, of which four were IBD-concordant and five were IBD-discordant. Disease-associated traits were sought mainly through comparisons between IBD patients and their genetically identical healthy co-twins within discordant pairs. Each individual had, on average, about 151 000 unique TCRalpha sequences and 181 000 unique TCRbeta sequences available for analysis. The full study reports these points: Because patients received different immunosuppressive treatments, the repertoires may have picked up extra background noise and variability between individuals. Repertoire similarity did not differ between concordant and discordant twins, possibly due to limited statistical power. The results gave no support for a single strong signal or clonotype linked to IBD. The analysis was unable to tell apart different T cell subtypes. IBD patients shared fewer clonotypes with other individuals than healthy twins did, most markedly in patients showing signs of disease activity. Measured by the inverse Simpson index, TCRbeta repertoire diversity was lower in IBD patients than in their healthy co-twins.

The cysteine opens and the phenylalanine closes a CDR3 of 18 amino acids. No nucleotide data were recorded. CDR1 and CDR2, looked up from the germline V gene, are MGHDK and SYGVNS. From each donor, an approximately 2.5 ml peripheral blood sample was collected into PAXgene tubes and kept at -80 degrees C. Without any T cell sorting, total RNA was extracted from whole blood using the PAXgene blood miRNA kit on an automated QIAcube. Peripheral blood from monozygotic twin pairs who were concordant or discordant for inflammatory bowel disease underwent deep TCRalpha and TCRbeta repertoire profiling using unique molecular barcoding. Smoking habits were recorded for all twin pairs, and individuals were classified as current, former or never smokers. The library was made by 5' RACE. Each TCR library was prepared from about 3,400 ng of total RNA. For each sample, cDNA synthesis was carried out in eight separate reactions using SMARTScribe reverse transcriptase. Unique molecular identifiers containing a 6-nucleotide sample barcode were introduced through template switching during cDNA synthesis. Amplification of TCRalpha and TCRbeta cDNA involved two nested PCRs of approximately 16 and 10 cycles, and each PCR was followed by bead purification. Before amplification, the cDNA was treated with uracil DNA-glycosylase and purified using the QIAquick PCR purification kit. The second PCR added Illumina TruSeq-compatible adapters along with sample-specific barcodes. Library quality and concentration were checked on TapeStation and Qubit, and libraries were pooled at approximately 4.7 ng each. The pooled libraries were sequenced with 2 x 100 bp reads and custom sequencing primers on an Illumina HiSeq2500 single-index Rapid Run. From the authors' description of their analysis: UMI-based consensus assembly with MiGEC version 1.2.6 was used to correct PCR and sequencing errors. V(D)J alignment, clonotype assembly and CDR3 extraction were performed with MiXCR version 2.1.1. Gene usage, clonotype sharing and MAIT/NKT TCR abundance were normalised by analysing the top 1000, 10 000 and 20 000 clonotypes per sample. After downsampling to 27 000 UMIs, diversity was calculated as the inverse Simpson index using the vegan R package. Paired Mann-Whitney U tests were applied to discordant twin pairs, and Benjamini-Hochberg correction was used for multiple testing. The reads were reprocessed in TCRdb, with one entry per CDR3 protein sequence and no accompanying DNA. TCRdb assigned the V and J calls; the authors' analysis was not used. The table of this sample itemizes approximately 340,000 distinct CDR3 sequences. The ten largest clonotypes hold around 2% of the sample.

Details on this clonotype: Its specific antigen is unknown.

This receptor chain uses TRBV25-1 and TRBJ1-4. This sequence originates from a human donor with ulcerative colitis or Crohn's disease, or a healthy co-twin of an affected twin (not recorded which). Input material: blood. CDR3 reads: CASSESGASLLQNEKLFF.